Below, one T cell receptor beta chain is given with its context. What it recognizes is unknown. Only CD45RO-negative cells positively selected for CCR7 counted as naive CD8 cells, so terminally differentiated effector memory CD45RA+ cells were excluded. The entry originates in a study of shared clonotypes between healthy human individuals. Study-wide results and caveats: When naive CD4 clonotypes were compared across a few donors, approximately 5% were shared. Only blood was sampled, and tissue TCR repertoires likely differ from blood ones. Sequencing of the sorted subsets was shown by rarefaction to be incomplete despite large depth.

Original methodology: With immunoSEQ giving junction-only sequences and no quality scores, filtering differed. The protocol was immunoSEQ multiplex PCR, while the TCRdb copy is restricted to in-frame clones and leaves out a portion. Clonal size and the V and J genes are those of that table, whereas D and trimming came from the DNA. The repertoire holds fewer than 850,000 clones, with around 96% as singletons. This CDR3 spans 13 amino acids. Trimming removed 7 bases at V and 0 bases at J, with 11 bases between. From germline, CDR1 is SQVTM and CDR2 ANQGSEA. Material for sequencing was naive CD8+ T cells sorted from blood. The TCR sequence derives from a man aged 25 to 45 in good health. The J gene is TRBJ2-3, the V gene TRBV29-1; D gene uncertain. The CDR3 DNA reads as TGCAGCGAGAGGCTCGGAAGCACAGATACGCAGTATTTT. Its translation is CSERLGSTDTQYF.